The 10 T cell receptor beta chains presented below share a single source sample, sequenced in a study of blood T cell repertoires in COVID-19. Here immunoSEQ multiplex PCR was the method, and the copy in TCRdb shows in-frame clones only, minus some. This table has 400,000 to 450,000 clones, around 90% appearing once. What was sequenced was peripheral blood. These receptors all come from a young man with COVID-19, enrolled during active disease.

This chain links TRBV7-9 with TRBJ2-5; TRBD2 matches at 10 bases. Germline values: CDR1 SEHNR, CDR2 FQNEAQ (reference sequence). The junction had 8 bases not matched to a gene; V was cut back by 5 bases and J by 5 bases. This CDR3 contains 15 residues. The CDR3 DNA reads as TGTGCCAGCAGCACAAGCGGGGGGGCTTGGGAGACCCAGTACTTC. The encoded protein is CASSTSGGAWETQYF.

CDR3 sequence reads: CASSSETLLAGELNEQFF. As DNA, the CDR3 is TGTGCCAGCAGTTCTGAAACCCTTCTAGCGGGAGAACTCAATGAGCAGTTCTTC. The V and J genes are TRBV11-3 and TRBJ2-1; 10 bases are a match to TRBD2. The germline V gene encodes CDR1 SGHNT and CDR2 YENEEA. The CDR3 length is 18 residues. V shed 6 bases, J shed 6 bases, and the junction held 17 bases outside the gene matches.

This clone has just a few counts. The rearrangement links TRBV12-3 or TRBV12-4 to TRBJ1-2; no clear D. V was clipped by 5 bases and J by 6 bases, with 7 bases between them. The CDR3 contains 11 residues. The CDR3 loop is CASSRLHGYTF. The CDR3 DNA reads TGTGCCAGCAGTCGGTTGCATGGCTACACCTTC.

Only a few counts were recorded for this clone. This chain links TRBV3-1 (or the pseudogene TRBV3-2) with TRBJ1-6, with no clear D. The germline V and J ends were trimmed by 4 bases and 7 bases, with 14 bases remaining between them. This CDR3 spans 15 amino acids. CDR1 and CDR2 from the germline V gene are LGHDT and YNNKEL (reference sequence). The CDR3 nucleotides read TGTGCCAGCAGCCCTCTCCGAGGGAAGAATTCACCCCTCCACTTT. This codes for CASSPLRGKNSPLHF.

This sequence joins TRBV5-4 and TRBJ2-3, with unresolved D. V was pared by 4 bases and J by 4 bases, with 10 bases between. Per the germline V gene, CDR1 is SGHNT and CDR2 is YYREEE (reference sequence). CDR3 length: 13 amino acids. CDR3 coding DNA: TGTGCCAGCAGCGCGAAGATCGCAGATACGCAGTATTTT. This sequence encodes CASSAKIADTQYF.

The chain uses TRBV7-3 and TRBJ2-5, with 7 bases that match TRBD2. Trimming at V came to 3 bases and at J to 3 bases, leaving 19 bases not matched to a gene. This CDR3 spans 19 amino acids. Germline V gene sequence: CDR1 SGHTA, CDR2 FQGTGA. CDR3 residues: CASSFPRRGASGRKETQYF. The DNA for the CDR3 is TGTGCCAGCAGCTTCCCCAGAAGAGGGGCTAGCGGAAGGAAAGAGACCCAGTACTTC. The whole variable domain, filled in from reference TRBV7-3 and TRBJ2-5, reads GAGVSQTPSNKVTEKGKYVELRCDPISGHTALYWYRQSLGQGPEFLIYFQGTGAADDSGLPNDRFFAVRPEGSVSTLKIQRTERGDSAVYLCASSFPRRGASGRKETQYFGPGTRLLVL.

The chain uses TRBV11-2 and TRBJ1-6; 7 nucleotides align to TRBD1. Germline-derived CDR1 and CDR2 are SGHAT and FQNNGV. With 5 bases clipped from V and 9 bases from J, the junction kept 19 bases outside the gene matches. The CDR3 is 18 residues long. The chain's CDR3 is CASSPYGGIQGIGSPLHF. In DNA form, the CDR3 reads TGTGCCAGCAGCCCTTATGGGGGTATACAGGGGATAGGTTCACCCCTCCACTTT.

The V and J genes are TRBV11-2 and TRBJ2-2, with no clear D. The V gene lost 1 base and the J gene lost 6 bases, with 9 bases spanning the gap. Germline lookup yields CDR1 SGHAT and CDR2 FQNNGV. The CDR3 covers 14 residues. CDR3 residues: CASSLVQAPGELFF. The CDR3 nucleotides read TGTGCCAGCAGCTTAGTTCAAGCTCCCGGGGAGCTGTTTTTT.

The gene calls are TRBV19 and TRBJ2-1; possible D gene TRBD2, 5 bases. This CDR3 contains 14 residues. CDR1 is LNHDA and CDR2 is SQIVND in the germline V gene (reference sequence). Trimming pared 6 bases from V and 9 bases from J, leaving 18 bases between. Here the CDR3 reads CASSERKYAAEQFF. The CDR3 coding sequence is TGTGCCAGTAGCGAGCGGAAATACGCCGCTGAGCAGTTCTTC.

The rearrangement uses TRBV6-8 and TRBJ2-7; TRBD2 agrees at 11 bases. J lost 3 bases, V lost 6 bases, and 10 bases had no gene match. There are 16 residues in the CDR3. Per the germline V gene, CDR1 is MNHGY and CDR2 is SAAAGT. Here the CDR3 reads CASSRPTSGEIYEQYF. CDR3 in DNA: TGTGCCAGCAGCCGACCGACTAGCGGGGAGATCTACGAGCAGTACTTC.